A selection of T cell receptor beta chains follows, all from one sample in a study of control samples from healthy donors and cancer patients. Generated by immunoSEQ multiplex PCR, the TCRdb table keeps only in-frame clones and is missing some. The profile covers 110,000 or so clones, with approximately 82% appearing a single time and 5% to 8.5% taken by the ten largest. The sample taken for sequencing was blood. The source of these receptors is a man aged 18 to 30 in good health. The CDR3 runs from the conserved cysteine through the conserved F or W. Each record gives: clone size, V gene, J gene, D gene, CDR3 protein, CDR3 DNA. A D gene is named only where the DNA matches it firmly. Clone size appears in some rows only: once, few, many, or a class for an expanded clone.

few,TRBV10-2,TRBJ1-1,TRBD1,CASSPGQGAEAFF,TGCGCCAGCAGCCCCGGACAGGGGGCGGAAGCTTTCTTT
.,TRBV3-1/TRBV3-2,TRBJ1-6,.,CASSPLRGTPLHF,TGTGCCAGCAGCCCCCTCAGGGGTACACCCCTCCACTTT
.,TRBV19,TRBJ2-2,.,CASPLVNPPPGELFF,TGTGCCAGTCCTCTAGTTAATCCCCCCCCCGGGGAGCTGTTTTTT
.,TRBV5-1,TRBJ1-4,.,CASSLDGATNEKLFF,TGCGCCAGCAGCTTGGACGGCGCAACTAATGAAAAACTGTTTTTT
once,TRBV27,TRBJ1-6,.,CASTTGRGENSPLHF,TGTGCCAGCACCACGGGAAGGGGAGAGAATTCACCCCTCCACTTT
.,TRBV20-1,TRBJ2-7,.,CSARDSYEQYF,TGCAGTGCTCGGGACTCCTACGAGCAGTACTTC
.,TRBV7-2,TRBJ1-3,.,CASSLLGPGNTIYF,TGTGCCAGCAGCCTCCTTGGCCCTGGAAACACCATATATTTT
.,TRBV11-2,TRBJ2-3,TRBD1,CASSAASGGHTDTQYF,TGTGCCAGCAGCGCCGCCTCAGGGGGCCACACAGATACGCAGTATTTT
.,TRBV28,TRBJ1-4,TRBD1,CASRSHRLDRVANEKLFF,TGTGCCAGCAGGTCCCACCGACTCGACAGGGTGGCTAATGAAAAACTGTTTTTT
.,TRBV18,TRBJ2-7,.,CASSPPNVEEQYF,TGTGCCAGCTCACCTCCTAACGTTGAGGAGCAGTACTTC
.,TRBV7-9,TRBJ2-3,.,CASSLVLPGPDTQYF,TGTGCCAGCAGCTTAGTTTTGCCGGGGCCAGATACGCAGTATTTT
.,TRBV14,TRBJ2-1,TRBD2,CASSLSLAGPYNEQFF,TGTGCCAGCAGTCTCTCTCTAGCGGGGCCATACAATGAGCAGTTCTTC
.,TRBV11-2,TRBJ1-1,.,CASSLSRDRFEAFF,TGTGCCAGCAGCTTATCCCGGGACCGGTTTGAAGCTTTCTTT
.,TRBV2,TRBJ2-2,.,CASSVLGLNTGELFF,TGTGCCAGCAGTGTTTTGGGCCTGAACACCGGGGAGCTGTTTTTT
.,TRBV28,TRBJ2-3,.,CASSLSDTQYF,TGTGCCAGCAGTTTATCAGATACGCAGTATTTT
few,TRBV12-3/TRBV12-4,TRBJ2-7,.,CASSATVNEQYF,TGTGCCAGCAGTGCGACAGTTAACGAGCAGTACTTC
.,TRBV7-2,TRBJ1-2,.,CASSFWYGYTF,TGTGCCAGCAGCTTTTGGTATGGCTACACCTTC
.,TRBV19,TRBJ1-5,.,CASSPGRYSNQPQHF,TGTGCCAGTAGTCCCGGACGGTATAGCAATCAGCCCCAGCATTTT
.,TRBV11-3,TRBJ1-1,.,CASSLGRNEAFF,TGTGCCAGCAGCTTAGGAAGGAACGAAGCTTTCTTT
.,TRBV2,TRBJ2-5,TRBD2,CASSPGGKETQYF,TGTGCCAGCTCCCCGGGGGGGAAAGAGACCCAGTACTTC
few,TRBV5-1,TRBJ1-1,TRBD1,CASSSGHNTGGNTEAFF,TGCGCCAGCAGCTCGGGACACAACACAGGGGGCAACACTGAAGCTTTCTTT
.,TRBV4-3,TRBJ1-2,.,CASSQDPTGYGHTF,TGCGCCAGCAGCCAAGATCCTACAGGGTATGGCCACACCTTC
.,TRBV5-5,TRBJ2-7,TRBD1,CASSMQGAYEQYF,TGTGCCAGCAGCATGCAGGGGGCCTACGAGCAGTACTTC
.,TRBV14,TRBJ2-1,.,CASSQDQQLYNEQFF,TGTGCCAGCAGCCAAGATCAGCAACTCTACAATGAGCAGTTCTTC
.,TRBV28,TRBJ2-7,TRBD1,CASSLGGQGREQYF,TGTGCCAGCAGTTTGGGGGGACAGGGACGGGAGCAGTACTTC
.,TRBV5-1,TRBJ2-5,.,CASSLPGQVTETQYF,TGCGCCAGCAGCTTACCGGGACAAGTAACCGAGACCCAGTACTTC
once,TRBV25-1,TRBJ1-1,TRBD1,CASSDWPGGITEAFF,TGTGCCAGCAGTGACTGGCCAGGGGGGATAACTGAAGCTTTCTTT
.,TRBV5-1,TRBJ1-1,.,CASSLGSTEAFF,TGCGCCAGCAGCTTGGGAAGCACTGAAGCTTTCTTT
.,TRBV24-1,TRBJ1-2,.,CATSGGYGYTF,TGTGCCACCAGTGGTGGATATGGCTACACCTTC
.,TRBV18,TRBJ2-1,.,CASSPRDIAWNEQFF,TGTGCCAGCTCACCACGGGACATTGCTTGGAATGAGCAGTTCTTC
.,TRBV30,TRBJ1-5,.,CAWTRDGNQPQHF,TGTGCCTGGACCCGGGACGGTAATCAGCCCCAGCATTTT
.,TRBV5-4,TRBJ2-1,TRBD2,CASRRSGGRYNEQFF,TGTGCCAGCAGGCGTAGCGGGGGGCGGTACAATGAGCAGTTCTTC
.,TRBV9,TRBJ2-7,.,CASSVVLSGPGSSYEQYF,TGTGCCAGCAGCGTAGTATTGTCGGGGCCGGGAAGCTCCTACGAGCAGTACTTC
.,TRBV7-9,TRBJ1-1,.,CASSRGVTTEAFF,TGTGCCAGCAGCCGGGGGGTCACCACTGAAGCTTTCTTT
.,TRBV11-2,TRBJ2-1,TRBD2,CASSLAFYGGGAENEQFF,TGTGCCAGCAGCTTAGCATTCTACGGCGGGGGGGCCGAGAATGAGCAGTTCTTC
once,TRBV29-1,TRBJ1-2,TRBD1,CSVELRGDRANYGYTF,TGCAGCGTTGAACTTCGAGGGGACAGGGCGAACTATGGCTACACCTTC
.,TRBV28,TRBJ2-7,.,CASSLFSDSYEQYF,TGTGCCAGCAGTTTATTTTCTGACTCCTACGAGCAGTACTTC
.,TRBV28,TRBJ1-6,.,CASSLDGNSPLHF,TGTGCCAGCAGTTTGGACGGCAATTCACCCCTCCACTTT
.,TRBV18,TRBJ1-1,TRBD1,CASSLDRRSWEAFF,TGTGCCAGCTCACTGGACAGGCGCAGTTGGGAAGCTTTCTTT
.,TRBV7-9,TRBJ2-7,.,CASSLVGGTNYEQYF,TGTGCCAGCAGCTTAGTAGGTGGGACAAACTACGAGCAGTACTTC
.,TRBV5-1,TRBJ1-2,.,CASSLSDGPSNGYTF,TGCGCCAGCAGCTTGAGTGACGGCCCCTCCAATGGCTACACCTTC
.,TRBV6-5,TRBJ1-2,TRBD1,CASRDGDSQTYGYTF,TGTGCCAGCAGGGACGGGGACAGCCAGACCTATGGCTACACCTTC
.,TRBV10-2,TRBJ2-2,.,CASSDTWGAGELFF,TGCGCCAGCAGTGACACATGGGGGGCCGGGGAGCTGTTTTTT
.,TRBV3-1/TRBV3-2,TRBJ2-3,TRBD1,CASSQDRGQATDTQYF,TGTGCCAGCAGCCAAGATAGGGGGCAGGCCACAGATACGCAGTATTTT
.,TRBV2,TRBJ2-7,TRBD2,CASKEGGGSYEQYF,TGTGCCAGCAAGGAGGGCGGGGGCTCCTACGAGCAGTACTTC